This entry concerns a single T cell receptor (beta chain). The antigen is unknown. J lost 0 bases, V lost 4 bases, and 9 bases had no gene match. From germline, CDR1 is SGHKS and CDR2 YYEKEE (reference sequence). This CDR3 is built from 17 residues. TCR beta libraries were prepared from cDNA with unique molecular identifiers. When 1 to 10 million T cells were used, they gave 500,000 or so cDNA molecules. TCRdb re-derived calls from the PCR reads in MiXCR, one entry per CDR3 protein. This sample has under 200,000 distinct CDR3 sequences, with approximately 35% found just once. The sample belongs to a study of post-analysis software for immune sequencing data. Broader study findings: The five TRBV segments detected at higher frequency in patients than in controls included TRBV5-6, TRBV5-1 and TRBV20-1.

Sequencing used blood, obtained after autologous hematopoietic stem cell transplantation. The receptor was isolated from a girl aged 5-17 years with multiple sclerosis. The rearrangement joins TRBV5-5 to TRBJ2-1, with 8 bases that match TRBD2. The CDR3 bases are TGTGCCAGCAGCACCCCACTGAGCGGGAGCTCCTACAATGAGCAGTTCTTC. This translates into CASSTPLSGSSYNEQFF.